This T cell receptor beta chain was sequenced for a study of blood T cell repertoires in COVID-19. Background on the study: Donors in the United States, Italy and Spain gave samples during acute or convalescent COVID-19. Sources were T cells, B-cell-depleted T cells, or PBMCs; the material itself was cDNA or gDNA.

Per the authors' pipeline: Amplified reference gene primers provided the basis for estimating nucleated cell counts. TCRdb's copy holds only in-frame clones and misses some; the assay was immunoSEQ multiplex PCR. That table is the source of V, J and clone size, and D and trimming were worked out from the DNA. The sample includes roughly 320,000 clones, roughly 86% seen only once; the top ten take less than 2%. The CDR3 has 16 amino acids. Germline CDR1 reads WSHSY; CDR2 reads SAAADI. Trimming cost V 4 bases and J 4 bases, with 17 bases left between them. Enrollment of patients from Seattle took place during active infection, with longitudinal follow-up.

The chain couples TRBV10-2 to TRBJ2-1, with a possible D match to TRBD2 (5 bases). This receptor was identified in a woman aged 25 to 39 with COVID-19, enrolled during active disease. The sequencing input was peripheral blood. CDR3 sequence (DNA): TGCGCCAGCAGTGCGCCCCCGGGGAAGGGTTACAATGAGCAGTTCTTC. Translation: CASSAPPGKGYNEQFF.